Reported below is one T cell receptor beta chain. Its antigen remains unknown. CDR1 is MNHEY, CDR2 SMNVEV, per germline (reference sequence). The CDR3 extends over 15 amino acids. Trimming removed 1 base at V and 7 bases at J, with 16 bases between. The sample originates from a study of radiotherapy plus CTLA-4 blockade in lung cancer. Profiling relied on immunoSEQ multiplex PCR, and the TCRdb table lists in-frame clones only, not all of them. The repertoire holds 45,000 or so clones, about 88% seen once, with around 7.6% in the top ten. The study, taken as a whole, reports: Blood TCR clones of tumor origin expanded after radiotherapy plus ipilimumab.

V is TRBV27 and J is TRBJ1-1; D not certain. The sequencing used peripheral blood, collected from a patient treated with radiotherapy plus ipilimumab. This TCR was recovered from a human donor with non-small cell lung cancer whose response to radiotherapy plus ipilimumab could not be evaluated. The CDR3 sequence is CASSLWPDLRDEAFF. In DNA form, the CDR3 reads TGTGCCAGCAGTTTATGGCCAGACTTGCGGGATGAAGCTTTCTTT.